These 25 T cell receptor beta chains originate from one sample sequenced in a study of OX40 agonist ivuxolimab in advanced cancers. Measured with immunoSEQ multiplex PCR; TCRdb has only the in-frame clones, and not every one. Counted here are around 31,000 clones, around 90% occurring once; the ten biggest clones make up around three fifths. The input for sequencing was CD4+ or CD8+ T cells sorted from blood, taken in a trial of the OX40 agonist ivuxolimab. These receptors were obtained from an adult with an advanced solid tumor such as melanoma, head and neck, liver or kidney cancer.

The chain is built from TRBV28 and TRBJ2-5; perhaps D is TRBD1 or TRBD2 (6 bases each). Germline V gives CDR1 MDHEN, CDR2 SYDVKM. CDR3 length: 16 amino acids. The germline V and J ends were trimmed by 7 bases and 0 bases, with 18 bases remaining between them. CDR3 coding DNA: TGTGCCAGCAACCTGGGGGGCGGCAAGAACCAAGAGACCCAGTACTTC. Its protein is CASNLGGGKNQETQYF.

This clone appeared once. The genes are TRBV9 and TRBJ1-1, with a weak D call TRBD1 (5 bases). Per germline, CDR1 SGDLS and CDR2 YYNGEE. V dropped 0 bases and J dropped 5 bases, with 8 bases sitting between them. The CDR3 extends over 13 amino acids. The CDR3 nucleotides read TGTGCCAGCAGCGTAGGGGCAGGGACTGAAGCTTTCTTT. It encodes CASSVGAGTEAFF.

This chain joins TRBV5-4 and TRBJ1-1; no reliable D call. The CDR3 totals 15 residues. Germline V gene sequence: CDR1 SGHNT, CDR2 YYREEE (reference sequence). Trimming left V 3 bases short and J 2 bases short, with 14 bases between. CDR3 sequence reads: CASSSPQNINTEAFF. CDR3 DNA: TGTGCCAGCAGCTCCCCGCAGAACATAAACACTGAAGCTTTCTTT.

This chain links TRBV11-2 with TRBJ2-7; no firm D call. Germline V lookup: CDR1 SGHAT, CDR2 FQNNGV. This CDR3 is 15 amino acids long. The V end lost 1 base, the J end lost 1 base, and 11 bases lay between the germline ends. CDR3 in DNA: TGTGCCAGCAGCTTAGTGGAACAGTGGTCCTACGAGCAGTACTTC. Its translation: CASSLVEQWSYEQYF.

The gene calls are TRBV5-8 and TRBJ2-3, with D possibly being TRBD1 (5 bases). Trimming left V 0 bases short and J 4 bases short, with 12 bases between. CDR3 size: 15 residues. Looked up from germline, CDR1 is SGHTS and CDR2 is YDEGEE. The CDR3 loop is CASSLGQGRADTQYF. The CDR3 DNA sequence: TGTGCCAGCAGCTTGGGCCAGGGTAGAGCAGATACGCAGTATTTT.

This chain uses TRBV9 with TRBJ1-6; 8 bases agree with TRBD1. Germline V gene data show CDR1 as SGDLS and CDR2 as YYNGEE. The CDR3 covers 17 residues. Germline trimming cut 1 base from V and 0 bases from J; bases unmatched to any gene: 3. The CDR3 nucleotides are TGTGCCAGCAGCGTACGGGGACAGGCCTCCTATAATTCACCCCTCCACTTT. Encoded protein: CASSVRGQASYNSPLHF.

V gene TRBV2 combines with J gene TRBJ1-1; D gene unclear. Trimming left V 3 bases short and J 4 bases short, with 9 bases between. The germline CDR1 and CDR2 sequences are SNHLY and FYNNEI. This CDR3 is built from 13 residues. The CDR3 sequence: CASSDRWGTEAFF. CDR3 DNA sequence: TGTGCCAGCAGTGATCGATGGGGCACTGAAGCTTTCTTT.

The gene calls are TRBV6-6 and TRBJ2-1, with 10 bases identical to TRBD2. Looked up from germline, CDR1 is MNHNY and CDR2 is SVGAGI (reference sequence). V dropped 7 bases and J dropped 7; count of bases not matched to a gene: 7. The CDR3 is made up of 14 amino acids. For the CDR3, the DNA is TGTGCCAGCATACCTACTAGCGGGGTTAATGAGCAGTTCTTC. Translation gives CASIPTSGVNEQFF.

The chain has TRBV19 and TRBJ2-4; 8 bases agree with TRBD2. V lost 1 base, J lost 9 bases, and 8 bases stayed unmatched. The germline CDR1 and CDR2 sequences are LNHDA and SQIVND (reference sequence). The CDR3 runs 15 residues. Here the CDR3 reads CASSIGTGLVGIQYF. The CDR3 DNA follows: TGTGCCAGTAGTATAGGAACGGGACTAGTAGGCATTCAGTACTTC. Combining the CDR3 with reference TRBV19 and TRBJ2-4 gives the whole variable domain DGGITQSPKYLFRKEGQNVTLSCEQNLNHDAMYWYRQDPGQGLRLIYYSQIVNDFQKGDIAEGYSVSREKKESFPLTVTSAQKNPTAFYLCASSIGTGLVGIQYFGAGTRLSVL.

The gene calls are TRBV4-1 and TRBJ1-2; D gene uncertain. The CDR3 is 12 amino acids. Trimming shortened V by 11 bases and J by 4 bases, and 14 bases separated the two germline ends. Germline V gene data show CDR1 as MGHRA and CDR2 as YSYEKL. The CDR3 here is CAVRPYGYGYTF. The CDR3 DNA reads as TGCGCCGTCAGGCCCTACGGCTATGGCTACACCTTC.

The V and J genes are TRBV7-9 and TRBJ2-3; 12 bases are a match to TRBD2. This CDR3 is 14 amino acids long. J lost 5 bases, V lost 3 bases, and 0 bases had no gene match. CDR1 and CDR2 from the germline V gene are SEHNR and FQNEAQ (reference sequence). DNA of the CDR3: TGTGCCAGCAGCTTGACTAGCGGGGGAGATACGCAGTATTTT. It is translated as CASSLTSGGDTQYF. Full variable domain (outside the CDR3, taken from reference TRBV7-9 and TRBJ2-3): DTGVSQNPRHKITKRGQNVTFRCDPISEHNRLYWYRQTLGQGPEFLTYFQNEAQLEKSRLLSDRFSAERPKGSFSTLEIQRTEQGDSAMYLCASSLTSGGDTQYFGPGTRLTVL.

The rearrangement joins TRBV7-9 to TRBJ1-4, with D hard to call. V shed 1 base and J shed 4 bases, with 4 bases lying between them. Germline V gives CDR1 SEHNR, CDR2 FQNEAQ (reference sequence). The CDR3 length is 13 residues. In nucleotides, the CDR3 is TGTGCCAGCAGCTTAGAGGGTAATGAAAAACTGTTTTTT. This sequence encodes CASSLEGNEKLFF.

The V gene is TRBV7-8, the J gene TRBJ1-2, with a tentative D call TRBD1 (6 bases). This CDR3 spans 15 amino acids. Germline CDR1 reads SGHVS; CDR2 reads FQNEAQ. Trimming removed 5 bases from V and 4 bases from J, with 17 bases in between. The chain's CDR3 is CASSRQAADLYGYTF. The CDR3 DNA reads TGTGCCAGCAGCCGACAGGCCGCGGACCTCTATGGCTACACCTTC.

This clone was counted only a few times. The CDR3: CASTSPGRTYEQYF. In DNA, the CDR3 is TGTGCCAGCACCTCGCCCGGGCGCACCTACGAGCAGTACTTC. The rearrangement uses TRBV7-9 and TRBJ2-7, with D unresolved. V was trimmed by 7 bases and J by 2 bases, leaving 15 bases between them. The CDR3 contains 14 residues. Germline CDR1 and CDR2: SEHNR and FQNEAQ (reference sequence).

This clone was detected only a few times. The chain is built from TRBV4-3 and TRBJ2-7; the match to TRBD2 covers 9 bases. Per the germline V gene, CDR1 is LGHNA and CDR2 is YSLEER. J gave up 3 bases and V 3 bases, and 9 bases lay outside the gene matches. The CDR3 has 16 amino acids. CDR3 DNA sequence: TGCGCCAGCAGCCAGAGCAGACTAGCGGTCCTCTACGAGCAGTACTTC. It is translated as CASSQSRLAVLYEQYF.

The chain is built from TRBV28 and TRBJ1-2; 8 bases match TRBD1. Germline CDR1 reads MDHEN; CDR2 reads SYDVKM. The V gene end was trimmed by 3 bases and the J gene end by 6 bases; junction bases not matched to a gene: 6. CDR3 size: 14 residues. The CDR3 loop reads CASSLSGQGDGYTF. Here the CDR3 DNA reads TGTGCCAGCAGTTTGTCCGGACAGGGAGATGGCTACACCTTC.

The CDR3 reads CASSLRVSYEQYF. CDR3 DNA sequence: TGTGCCAGCAGCTTAAGGGTCTCCTACGAGCAGTACTTC. The J gene is TRBJ2-7, the V gene TRBV7-9, with unresolved D. From germline, CDR1 is SEHNR and CDR2 FQNEAQ (reference sequence). The CDR3 contains 13 residues. V was cut by 2 bases and J by 0 bases, with 5 bases left in between.

This clone was detected only once. CDR3 region: CATTPSVAAFF. The CDR3 DNA is TGTGCCACCACCCCTAGTGTTGCGGCTTTCTTT. The rearrangement uses TRBV6-6 and TRBJ1-1; D is unresolved. The ends were cut back, 10 bases at V and 11 bases at J, with 17 bases in the middle. Germline V CDR1 and CDR2: MNHNY, SVGAGI (reference sequence). This CDR3 contains 11 residues.

V and J are TRBV4-2 and TRBJ2-3; 10 bases align to TRBD2. This CDR3 region has 16 residues. V shed 1 base, J shed 2 bases, and the junction held 3 bases outside the gene matches. CDR1 is LGHNA, CDR2 YNFKEQ, per germline. Here the CDR3 DNA reads TGTGCCAGCAGCCAAGTTAGCGGGGGGTACACAGATACGCAGTATTTT. It specifies CASSQVSGGYTDTQYF.

CDR3 in amino acids: CASSYTLGQGDSYEQYF. The CDR3 coding sequence is TGTGCCAGCAGTTACACACTGGGACAGGGCGACTCCTACGAGCAGTACTTC. The chain links TRBV7-8 to TRBJ2-7; 9 nucleotides agree with TRBD1. Germline CDR1 is SGHVS and CDR2 is FQNEAQ. The CDR3 has 17 residues. The V and J ends lost 6 bases and 0 bases, in that order; junction bases with no gene match: 12. Variable domain in full (rest from reference TRBV7-8 and TRBJ2-7): GAGVSQSPRYKVAKRGQDVALRCDPISGHVSLFWYQQALGQGPEFLTYFQNEAQLDKSGLPSDRFFAERPEGSVSTLKIQRTQQEDSAVYLCASSYTLGQGDSYEQYFGPGTRLTVT.

The gene calls are TRBV9 and TRBJ2-1; perhaps TRBD1 as D (5 bases). The V gene's germline CDR1 is SGDLS and CDR2 YYNGEE. The length of the CDR3 is 17 residues. Trimming took off 4 bases at V and 1 base at J, with 18 bases between the two ends. This CDR3 reads CASSSNPRAASYNEQFF. For the CDR3, the DNA is TGTGCCAGCAGCTCCAATCCCAGGGCCGCATCCTACAATGAGCAGTTCTTC.

The CDR3 nucleotides are TGTGCCAGCAGCCCCCGGACAGGGGGCGAAGCTTTCTTT. As protein: CASSPRTGGEAFF. This rearrangement joins TRBV9 to TRBJ1-1; TRBD1 aligns across 11 bases. V lost 4 bases to trimming and J lost 8 bases; unmatched junction nucleotides: 4. CDR3 length: 13 residues. Germline CDR1 SGDLS, CDR2 YYNGEE.

The chain recombines TRBV12-5 with TRBJ1-4, with D uncertain. The V end lost 5 bases, the J end lost 8 bases, and 12 bases lay between the germline ends. This CDR3 contains 13 residues. Germline CDR1 and CDR2: LGHNT and FRNRAP. The CDR3 here is CASGPSATEKLFF. The CDR3 DNA reads as TGTGCTAGTGGTCCATCCGCGACAGAAAAACTGTTTTTT.

The chain employs TRBV4-1 and TRBJ2-3; D gene unclear. Trimming stripped 0 bases from V and 2 bases from J, with 15 bases between. Germline V gives CDR1 MGHRA, CDR2 YSYEKL. There are 17 residues in the CDR3. CDR3 sequence: CASSQEQLSALTDTQYF. The CDR3 nucleotides are TGCGCCAGCAGCCAAGAACAGTTGTCCGCCCTCACAGATACGCAGTATTTT.

The chain couples TRBV21-1 to TRBJ2-1; the D call in the table, TRBD1, was not verified against the DNA. TRBV21-1 is assigned pseudogene status. This CDR3 spans 15 amino acids. The CDR3: CASAAKGQGCNEQFF. CDR3 sequence (DNA): TGTGCCAGCGCCGCGAAGGGACAGGGTTGCAATGAGCAGTTCTTC.